This T cell receptor (beta chain) was sequenced during a study of T cell responses to AZD1222 COVID-19 vaccine. The study, taken as a whole, reports: Donors were chiefly white British, with a greater number of females, and clonal diversity was perhaps underestimated.

Comment on this clone: What it binds is not known.

Germline CDR1 is MNHEY and CDR2 is SVGEGT. V was clipped by 1 base and J by 5 bases, with 8 bases between them. The CDR3 runs 13 residues. TCRdb keeps only in-frame clones here, not all; method: immunoSEQ multiplex PCR. The sample lists 97,000 or so clones; around 86% were seen once. The chain joins TRBV6-2 or TRBV6-3 to TRBJ1-1; no clear D. This clonotype was obtained from an adult in good health. The sequencing here drew on peripheral blood, taken on day 0 of AZD1222 vaccination. This chain's CDR3 is CASSYFSGTEAFF. CDR3 DNA sequence: TGTGCCAGCAGTTACTTTAGCGGGACTGAAGCTTTCTTT.